This T cell receptor beta chain comes out of a study of blood T cell repertoires in COVID-19. The CDR3 consists of 13 residues. Deletions cut 7 bases from V and 3 bases from J, with 13 bases between. CDR1 is MNHEY, CDR2 SVGAGI, per germline. Per the authors' pipeline: Reference gene primer amplification gave nucleated cell count estimates. Clones were sequenced by immunoSEQ multiplex PCR, and TCRdb holds only the in-frame ones, with some missing. The V and J calls and clone size are taken from that table; D and trimming were inferred from the DNA. The repertoire includes around 21,000 clones, 88% of them detected once, and more than 9.5% sits in the top ten.

Specimen: peripheral blood. The rearrangement links TRBV6-5 to TRBJ2-7; D remains unclear. The origin of this receptor is a human donor in a cohort sampled during active COVID-19. CDR3 sequence reads: CASNGEVGYEQYF. Here the CDR3 DNA reads TGTGCCAGCAATGGTGAGGTCGGCTACGAGCAGTACTTC.